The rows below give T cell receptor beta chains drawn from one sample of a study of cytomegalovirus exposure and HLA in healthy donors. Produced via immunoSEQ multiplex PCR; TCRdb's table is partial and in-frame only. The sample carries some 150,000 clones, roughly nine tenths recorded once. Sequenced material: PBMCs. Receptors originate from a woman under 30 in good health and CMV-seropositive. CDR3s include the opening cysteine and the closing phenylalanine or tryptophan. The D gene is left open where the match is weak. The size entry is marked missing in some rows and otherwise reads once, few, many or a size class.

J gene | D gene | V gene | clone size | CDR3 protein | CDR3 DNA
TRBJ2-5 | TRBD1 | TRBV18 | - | CASSPSRGSRGETQYF | TGTGCCAGCTCACCTTCCAGGGGGTCAAGGGGAGAGACCCAGTACTTC
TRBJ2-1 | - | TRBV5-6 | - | CASSFWAGSRYNEQFF | TGTGCCAGCAGCTTTTGGGCCGGGAGCCGTTACAATGAGCAGTTCTTC
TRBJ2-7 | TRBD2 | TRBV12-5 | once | CASGFSGLAHEQYF | TGTGCTAGTGGTTTTTCGGGACTAGCCCACGAGCAGTACTTC
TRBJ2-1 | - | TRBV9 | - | CASSGGGVYNEQFF | TGTGCCAGCAGCGGAGGGGGTGTCTACAATGAGCAGTTCTTC
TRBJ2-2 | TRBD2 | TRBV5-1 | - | CASSLAGETGELFF | TGCGCCAGCAGCTTAGCGGGAGAAACCGGGGAGCTGTTTTTT
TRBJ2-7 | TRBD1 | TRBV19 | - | CASSNRGSYEQYF | TGTGCCAGTAGTAACAGGGGGTCCTACGAGCAGTACTTC
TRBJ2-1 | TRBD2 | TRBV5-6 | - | CASSLVASGMYNEQFF | TGTGCCAGCAGCTTGGTGGCTAGCGGGATGTACAATGAGCAGTTCTTC
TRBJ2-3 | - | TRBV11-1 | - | CASSFQGDGADTQYF | TGTGCCAGCAGCTTTCAAGGGGATGGCGCAGATACGCAGTATTTT
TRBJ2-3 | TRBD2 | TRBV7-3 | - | CASSLGTSGYTDTQYF | TGTGCCAGCAGCCTGGGGACTAGCGGATACACAGATACGCAGTATTTT
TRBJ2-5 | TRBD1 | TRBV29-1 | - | CSVDSVRTGKRETQYF | TGCAGCGTTGATTCAGTGAGGACAGGGAAGCGAGAGACCCAGTACTTC
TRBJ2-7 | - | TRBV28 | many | CASSFERFLYEQYF | TGTGCCAGCAGTTTTGAACGGTTTCTCTACGAGCAGTACTTC
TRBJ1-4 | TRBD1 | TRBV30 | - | CAWSEGQGGKKLFF | TGTGCCTGGAGTGAGGGACAGGGCGGTAAAAAACTGTTTTTT
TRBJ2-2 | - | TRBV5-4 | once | CASSTEGGVDTGELFF | TGTGCCAGCAGCACGGAAGGAGGGGTGGACACCGGGGAGCTGTTTTTT
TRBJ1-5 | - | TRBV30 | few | CAWRDTGRANQPQHF | TGTGCCTGGAGAGATACAGGGAGGGCAAATCAGCCCCAGCATTTT
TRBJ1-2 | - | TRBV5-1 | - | CASSLAGSQQSYTF | TGCGCCAGCAGCTTGGCGGGGAGTCAACAAAGCTACACCTTC
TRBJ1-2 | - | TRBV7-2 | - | CASSPLNSMDGYTF | TGTGCCAGCAGCCCTCTCAACTCCATGGATGGCTACACCTTC
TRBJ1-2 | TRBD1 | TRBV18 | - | CASSAIQGVGGYTF | TGTGCCAGCTCAGCGATCCAGGGGGTTGGGGGCTACACCTTC
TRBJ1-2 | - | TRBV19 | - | CASSMRERGSLSGYTF | TGTGCCAGTAGTATGAGAGAGAGGGGGAGCCTGTCTGGCTACACCTTC
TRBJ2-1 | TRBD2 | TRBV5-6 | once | CASSLVGSGWRNEQFF | TGTGCCAGCAGCTTGGTTGGTAGCGGGTGGAGGAATGAGCAGTTCTTC
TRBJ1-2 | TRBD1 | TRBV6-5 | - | CASSDPGQFYGYTF | TGTGCCAGCAGTGATCCGGGACAGTTCTATGGCTACACCTTC
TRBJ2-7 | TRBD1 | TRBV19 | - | CASRPGGWDEQYF | TGTGCCAGTAGGCCAGGGGGCTGGGACGAGCAGTACTTC
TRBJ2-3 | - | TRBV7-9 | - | CASSLDLGREPDTQYF | TGTGCCAGCAGCTTAGATTTGGGCAGGGAACCAGATACGCAGTATTTT